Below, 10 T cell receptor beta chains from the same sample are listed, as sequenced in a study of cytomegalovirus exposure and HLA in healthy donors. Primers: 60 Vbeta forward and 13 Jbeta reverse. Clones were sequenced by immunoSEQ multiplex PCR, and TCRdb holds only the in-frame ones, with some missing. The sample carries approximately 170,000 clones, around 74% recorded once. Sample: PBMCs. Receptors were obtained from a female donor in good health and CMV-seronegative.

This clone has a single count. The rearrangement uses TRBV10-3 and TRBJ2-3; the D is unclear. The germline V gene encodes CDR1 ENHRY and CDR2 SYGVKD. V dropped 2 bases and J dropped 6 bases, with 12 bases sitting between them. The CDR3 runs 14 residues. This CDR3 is CAISERLLGDTQYF. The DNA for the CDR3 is TGTGCCATCAGTGAGAGACTCCTCGGGGATACGCAGTATTTT.

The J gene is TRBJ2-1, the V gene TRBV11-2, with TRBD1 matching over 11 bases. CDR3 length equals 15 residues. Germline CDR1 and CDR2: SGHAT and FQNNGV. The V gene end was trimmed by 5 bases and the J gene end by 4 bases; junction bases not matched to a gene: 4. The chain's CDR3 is CASSLDRGLYNEQFF. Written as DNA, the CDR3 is TGTGCCAGCAGCCTGGACAGGGGGCTATACAATGAGCAGTTCTTC.

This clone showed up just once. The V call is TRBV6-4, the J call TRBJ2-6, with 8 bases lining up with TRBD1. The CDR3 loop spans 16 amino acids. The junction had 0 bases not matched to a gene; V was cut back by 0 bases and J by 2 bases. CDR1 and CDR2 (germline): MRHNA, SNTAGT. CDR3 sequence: CASSDSQGAGANVLTF. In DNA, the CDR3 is TGTGCCAGCAGTGACTCACAGGGGGCTGGGGCCAACGTCCTGACTTTC.

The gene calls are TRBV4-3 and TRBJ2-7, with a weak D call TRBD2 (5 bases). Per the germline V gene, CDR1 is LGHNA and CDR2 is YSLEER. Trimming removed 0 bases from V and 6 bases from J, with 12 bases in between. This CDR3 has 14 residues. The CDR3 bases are TGCGCCAGCAGCCAAGACGATGGGAGAAGCGAGCAGTACTTC. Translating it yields CASSQDDGRSEQYF.

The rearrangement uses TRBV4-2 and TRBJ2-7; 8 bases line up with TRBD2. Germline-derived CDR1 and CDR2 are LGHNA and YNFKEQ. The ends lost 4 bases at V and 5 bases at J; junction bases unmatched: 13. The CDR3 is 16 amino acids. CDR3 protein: CASSPESGGRGDEQYF. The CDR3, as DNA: TGTGCCAGCAGCCCGGAGAGCGGGGGACGAGGCGACGAGCAGTACTTC.

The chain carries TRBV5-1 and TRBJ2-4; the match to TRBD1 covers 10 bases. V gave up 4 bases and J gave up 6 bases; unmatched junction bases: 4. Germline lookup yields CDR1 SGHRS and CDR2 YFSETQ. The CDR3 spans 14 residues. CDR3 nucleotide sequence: TGCGCCAGCAGCCCGGGACAGGGGCCAAACATTCAGTACTTC. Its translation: CASSPGQGPNIQYF.

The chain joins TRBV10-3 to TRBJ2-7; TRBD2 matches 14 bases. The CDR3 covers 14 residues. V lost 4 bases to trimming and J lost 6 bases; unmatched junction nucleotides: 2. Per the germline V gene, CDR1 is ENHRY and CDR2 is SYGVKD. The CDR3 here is CAISGGLAGVEQYF. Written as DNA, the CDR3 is TGTGCCATCAGTGGGGGACTAGCGGGAGTCGAGCAGTACTTC.

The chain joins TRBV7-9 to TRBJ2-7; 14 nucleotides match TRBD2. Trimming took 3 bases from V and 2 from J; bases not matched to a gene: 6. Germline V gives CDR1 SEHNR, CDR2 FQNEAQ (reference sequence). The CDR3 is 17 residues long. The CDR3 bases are TGTGCCAGCAGCTTGACTAGCGGGGGGGAGAGCGCCTACGAGCAGTACTTC. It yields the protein CASSLTSGGESAYEQYF.

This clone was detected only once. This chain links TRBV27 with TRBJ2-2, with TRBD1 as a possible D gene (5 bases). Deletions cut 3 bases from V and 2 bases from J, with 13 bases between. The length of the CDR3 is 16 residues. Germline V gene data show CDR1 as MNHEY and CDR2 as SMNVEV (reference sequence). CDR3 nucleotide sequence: TGTGCCAGCAGTTTGGGGCCGGGCCTAAACACCGGGGAGCTGTTTTTT. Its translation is CASSLGPGLNTGELFF.

Written as DNA, the CDR3 is TGTGCCAGCAGCGTAGATAGGACAGGGGACACTGAAGCTTTCTTT. Amino acids: CASSVDRTGDTEAFF. The J gene is TRBJ1-1, the V gene TRBV9; TRBD1 matches 9 bases. Per germline, CDR1 SGDLS and CDR2 YYNGEE. CDR3 length: 15 residues. J was trimmed by 3 bases and V by 0 bases; bases with no gene match: 3.